This T cell receptor beta chain came from a study of T cell responses to AZD1222 COVID-19 vaccine. The method was immunoSEQ multiplex PCR; TCRdb's version includes in-frame clones alone and lacks a portion of them. The sample consists of about 99,000 clones, roughly 86% of them appearing once. The germline CDR1 and CDR2 sequences are MDHEN and SYDVKM. The CDR3 has 13 amino acids. V dropped 9 bases and J dropped 3; count of bases not matched to a gene: 7. Concerning this clone itself: Its matching antigen is unknown.

General study results and limits: The CD4 TCRs associated with vaccination extended across spike and predominated at 160-218 and 743-854. Baseline antibody screening turned up just six seropositive AZD1222 recipients. Spike-specific TCR breadth and depth both grew after two AZD1222 doses.

The chain employs TRBV28 and TRBJ1-1; 7 bases align to TRBD1. The sequence was collected from an adult who received the MenACWY meningococcal vaccine as a control. The sequencing here drew on peripheral blood, taken 28 days after the second dose of the MenACWY control vaccine. CDR3 coding DNA: TGTGCCAGTAGACAGGGAGGGGACACTGAAGCTTTCTTT. Residues: CASRQGGDTEAFF.